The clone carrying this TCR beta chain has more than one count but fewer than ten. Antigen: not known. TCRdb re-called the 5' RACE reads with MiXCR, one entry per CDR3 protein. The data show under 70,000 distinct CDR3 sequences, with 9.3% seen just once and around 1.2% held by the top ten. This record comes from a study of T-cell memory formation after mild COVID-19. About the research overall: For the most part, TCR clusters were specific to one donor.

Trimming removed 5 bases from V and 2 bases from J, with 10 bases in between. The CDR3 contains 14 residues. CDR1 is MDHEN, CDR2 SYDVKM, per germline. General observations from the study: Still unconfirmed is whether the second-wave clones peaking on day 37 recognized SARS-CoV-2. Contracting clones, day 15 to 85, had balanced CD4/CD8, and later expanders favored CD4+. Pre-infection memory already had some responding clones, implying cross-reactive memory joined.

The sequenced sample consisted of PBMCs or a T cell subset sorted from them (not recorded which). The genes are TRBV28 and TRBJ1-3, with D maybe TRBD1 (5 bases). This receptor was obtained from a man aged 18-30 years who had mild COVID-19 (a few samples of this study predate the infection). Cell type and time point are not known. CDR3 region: CASSQGFTGNTIYF. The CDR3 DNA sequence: TGTGCCAGCAGTCAGGGTTTTACTGGAAACACCATATATTTT. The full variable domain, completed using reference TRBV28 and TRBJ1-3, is DVKVTQSSRYLVKRTGEKVFLECVQDMDHENMFWYRQDPGLGLRLIYFSYDVKMKEKGDIPEGYSVSREKKERFSLILESASTNQTSMYLCASSQGFTGNTIYFGEGSWLTVV.